This T cell receptor beta chain appears in the sequencing data of a study of shared clonotypes between healthy human individuals. On the study more broadly: Per-donor plates numbered three CD4 naive, three CD4 memory, two CD8 naive and one CD8 memory.

Study-level points and caveats: The authors sampled blood alone, and tissue repertoires likely differ. Naive subsets tended to show greater estimated richness than memory subsets.

The CDR3 is made up of 19 amino acids. V lost 5 bases and J lost 1; bases outside the gene matches: 11. Germline V CDR1 and CDR2: SGHAT, FQNNGV. Sequencing was performed with immunoSEQ multiplex PCR; in TCRdb, only in-frame clones are kept and a portion is missing. The data show fewer than 1.6 million clones, around 98.5% seen once. For this clone: Antigen: not known.

CD4+ cells yielded CD45RA+ naive and CD45RA-negative memory subsets. The receptor comes from a man aged 30 to 45 in good health. Sample: naive CD4+ T cells sorted from blood. The subset: CD45RA+ positively selected. This chain uses TRBV11-2 with TRBJ2-3; 14 bases are a match to TRBD2. The CDR3 coding sequence is TGTGCCAGCAGCCGGGGACTAGCGGGAGTCCGGGCGGGCACAGATACGCAGTATTTT. It yields the protein CASSRGLAGVRAGTDTQYF.